The 13 T cell receptor beta chains in this list originate from one sample, sequenced in a study of cytomegalovirus exposure and HLA in healthy donors. The PCR ran on 60 Vbeta and 13 Jbeta primers. Profiling relied on immunoSEQ multiplex PCR, and the TCRdb table lists in-frame clones only, not all of them. The top ten clones hold about 8% of a sample with about 110,000 clones, around 73% of them seen once. Sequencing was performed on PBMCs. All receptors derive from a man aged 25 to 40 in good health and CMV-seronegative.

The chain carries TRBV19 and TRBJ2-6, with a possible D match to TRBD1 (6 bases). The germline V gene encodes CDR1 LNHDA and CDR2 SQIVND (reference sequence). The V end was cut by 9 bases, the J end by 3 bases, with 12 bases between. The CDR3 is 14 amino acids. The CDR3 loop is CASHTGFGANVLTF. The CDR3, as DNA: TGTGCCAGCCATACAGGGTTTGGGGCCAACGTCCTGACTTTC. Combining the CDR3 with reference TRBV19 and TRBJ2-6 gives the whole variable domain DGGITQSPKYLFRKEGQNVTLSCEQNLNHDAMYWYRQDPGQGLRLIYYSQIVNDFQKGDIAEGYSVSREKKESFPLTVTSAQKNPTAFYLCASHTGFGANVLTFGAGSRLTVL.

This clone was recorded a few times. J is TRBJ1-2 and V is TRBV6-1, with D perhaps TRBD1 (6 bases). The germline V gene has CDR1 MNHNS and CDR2 SASEGT. This CDR3 region has 13 residues. V was trimmed by 6 bases and J by 4 bases, leaving 12 bases between them. For the CDR3, the DNA is TGTGCCAGCAGCACAGGGACCCCCTATGGCTACACCTTC. Translating it yields CASSTGTPYGYTF.

This clone was counted many times. This chain links TRBV5-4 with TRBJ2-3; the match to TRBD2 covers 10 bases. The V segment lost 4 bases and the J segment 7 bases; nucleotides outside the gene matches: 9. This CDR3 spans 15 amino acids. The germline gives CDR1 SGHNT, CDR2 YYREEE (reference sequence). The CDR3: CASSRAGGSTNTQYF. DNA for the CDR3: TGTGCCAGCAGCCGAGCGGGAGGGTCTACTAATACGCAGTATTTT.

This clone was seen a few times. CDR3 in amino acids: CASSPTTGWFGKLFF. CDR3 in DNA: TGTGCCAGCAGTCCGACAACAGGGTGGTTCGGAAAACTGTTTTTT. The chain carries TRBV27 and TRBJ1-4; D is possibly TRBD1 (6 bases). Germline V gene sequence: CDR1 MNHEY, CDR2 SMNVEV (reference sequence). The CDR3 contains 15 residues. V was clipped by 5 bases and J by 10 bases, with 20 bases between them.

The chain's CDR3 is CASSQRTGSNQPQHF. In nucleotides, the CDR3 is TGTGCCAGCTCACAGAGGACAGGGTCCAATCAGCCCCAGCATTTT. The chain couples TRBV18 to TRBJ1-5; the match to TRBD1 covers 8 bases. Germline-derived CDR1 and CDR2 are KGHSH and LQKENI. There are 15 residues in the CDR3. After removal of 4 bases from V and 3 bases from J, the junction contained 5 bases not matched to a gene.

The CDR3 here is CASSVDRVVYNEQFF. For the CDR3, the DNA is TGTGCCAGCAGCGTAGATCGGGTGGTCTACAATGAGCAGTTCTTC. V gene TRBV9 combines with J gene TRBJ2-1; no definite D call. This CDR3 comprises 15 residues. In germline, CDR1 is SGDLS, CDR2 YYNGEE. Between the trimmed V and J ends, which lost 0 bases and 3 bases, there was a span of 10 bases.

The V and J genes are TRBV6-1 and TRBJ1-5; tentative D call: TRBD1 (5 bases). The CDR3 consists of 14 residues. Germline V gene sequence: CDR1 MNHNS, CDR2 SASEGT. V gave up 4 bases and J gave up 3 bases, with 10 bases separating them. The CDR3 region has the DNA TGTGCCAGCAGTGTGCGGGACGACAATCAGCCCCAGCATTTT. Residues: CASSVRDDNQPQHF.

The chain employs TRBV6-4 and TRBJ1-2; possibly TRBD1 for D (5 bases). V shed 4 bases and J shed 5 bases, with 8 bases lying between them. The CDR3 is made up of 12 amino acids. The germline gives CDR1 MRHNA, CDR2 SNTAGT. CDR3 loop: CASSGGGYGYTF. In DNA form, the CDR3 reads TGTGCCAGCAGTGGCGGGGGATATGGCTACACCTTC.

The chain joins TRBV9 to TRBJ1-4; 8 bases are a match to TRBD1. Per germline, CDR1 SGDLS and CDR2 YYNGEE. The junction had 5 bases not matched to a gene; V was cut back by 0 bases and J by 7 bases. There are 15 residues in the CDR3. The CDR3 coding sequence is TGTGCCAGCAGCGTAGGAGGACAGGGAAGTGAAAAACTGTTTTTT. Translated, it gives CASSVGGQGSEKLFF.

The chain carries TRBV7-9 and TRBJ2-1; D possibly corresponds to TRBD1 (5 bases). Germline loops: CDR1 SEHNR, CDR2 FQNEAQ (reference sequence). Trimming took off 1 base at V and 7 bases at J, with 14 bases between the two ends. There are 15 residues in the CDR3. The CDR3 loop reads CASSLDLGDGNEQFF. The CDR3 DNA reads as TGTGCCAGCAGCTTAGATTTAGGGGATGGGAATGAGCAGTTCTTC.

This sequence joins TRBV6-1 and TRBJ2-5; no definite D call. Germline V gives CDR1 MNHNS, CDR2 SASEGT. The CDR3 has 9 amino acids. The ends were cut back, 6 bases at V and 11 bases at J, with 7 bases in the middle. DNA of the CDR3: TGTGCCAGCAGCGGTTCTCAGTACTTC. Translated: CASSGSQYF.

The chain is built from TRBV30 and TRBJ2-1; 10 bases match TRBD2. V was clipped by 4 bases and J by 8 bases; unmatched bases: 5. The CDR3 sequence is 13 residues long. The germline gives CDR1 GTSNPN, CDR2 SVGIG (reference sequence). CDR3 loop: CAWTSGSVDEQFF. CDR3 coding DNA: TGTGCCTGGACTAGCGGGAGTGTCGATGAGCAGTTCTTC.

The chain carries TRBV11-2 and TRBJ2-7, with D possibly TRBD1 on 5 matching bases. Trimming left V 0 bases short and J 8 bases short, with 11 bases between. The length of the CDR3 is 13 residues. The germline V gene encodes CDR1 SGHAT and CDR2 FQNNGV. The CDR3 reads CASSLDLRGQQYF. CDR3 bases: TGTGCCAGCAGCTTAGATCTTAGGGGTCAGCAGTACTTC. Drawing the rest from reference TRBV11-2 and TRBJ2-7, the complete variable domain is EAGVAQSPRYKIIEKRQSVAFWCNPISGHATLYWYQQILGQGPKLLIQFQNNGVVDDSQLPKDRFSAERLKGVDSTLKIQPAKLEDSAVYLCASSLDLRGQQYFGPGTRLTVT.